The source of this TCR beta chain is a study of T cell responses to AZD1222 COVID-19 vaccine (dated by TCRdb to the early 2020s). In terms of the full investigation: AZD1222 recipients whose second dose came at about 4 weeks and those whose second dose came at about 12 weeks were combined into one group, since spike-specific TCR depth and breadth did not differ between the two schedules. Trial participants were enrolled by age into 18-55, 56-69 and 70-plus year subgroups, with 148, 28 and 57 TCR-sequenced participants respectively. A total of over 230 trial participants underwent TCR sequencing, of whom 207 had received two doses of AZD1222 and some 25 had received two doses of the MenACWY control vaccine. Study-wide conclusions, independent of this receptor: Conclusions about previously exposed vaccinees are limited, since just six or seven AZD1222 recipients were seropositive for SARS-CoV-2 at baseline. Nearly half of unique spike-specific TCRs reportedly recognized epitopes outside regions mutated in the B.1.351 and B.1.1.7 variants. No day 14 peak-response samples were available, so repertoires were characterized only after the peak T cell response. A significant rise in spike-specific TCR breadth and depth was observed after two AZD1222 doses relative to day 0 and relative to MenACWY recipients. The 56-69-year group was small, and its depth increase did not reach significance, likely because of low power. Participants were mostly white British, with more females than males. The authors suggested clonal diversity may have been underestimated. The whole spike protein was spanned by vaccine-associated CD4 TCRs, and dominant responses were seen in regions 160-218 and 743-854.

Regarding this clone: Its target antigen remains unknown. There are no base qualities to consult, and no much larger clone falls within one base.

The CDR3 regions of human TCRbeta chains were subjected to immunosequencing. In the paper's pipeline: TCRs in the repertoires were matched against a reference library of SARS-CoV-2-specific TCRs that had been generated with the MIRA antigen-specificity platform. Breadth was defined as the fraction of unique TCRs that were SARS-CoV-2-associated, and depth was defined as the fraction of total T cells that were SARS-CoV-2-associated. Using the MIRA data, each spike-specific TCR was assigned both to the spike region to which the TCR was reactive and to a CD4 or CD8 class. Log10-transformed breadth and depth values were compared by one-way ANOVA with Sidak's multiple comparisons tests. TCRdb stores this immuneACCESS table with in-frame sequences only. Part of the clones is absent; in the studies checked, under half of the shortfall reflects unresolved V genes, and no reason is known for the rest. The V and J calls and the clone size are those of that table, but D and trimming were determined from the DNA. A total of about 110,000 clones appear in this sample, around 87% of them only once. Clones ranked in the top ten supply 4% to 6% of the sample.

The time point label here, explained by the study, means: baseline before first vaccination. Vaccinee samples came from UK trials COV001 and COV002, including a single-blind randomized controlled phase 2/3 trial of AZD1222 (ChAdOx1 nCoV-19) in healthy adults. Trial participant PBMC samples were collected at day 0 and day 28 after the second dose for TCRbeta chain sequencing. V is cut by 0 bases and J by 14 bases, and the space between the germline ends is 11 bases. Via the germline V gene (reference sequence), CDR1 is LGHDT and CDR2 YNNKEL. From cysteine to phenylalanine, the CDR3 is 13 amino acids long. CDR3 DNA is the only sequence kept; it has 39 bases, read in frame from the first base.

The TCR comes from an adult in good health. The V and J genes are TRBV3-1 (or the pseudogene TRBV3-2) and TRBJ1-6; TRBD1 is a possible D gene, resting on 5 matching bases. The sequenced sample was peripheral blood, obtained on day 0 of AZD1222 vaccination. The DNA reads TGTGCCAGCAGCCAAGACAGGGTTGGGTCCCTCCACTTT. It encodes CASSQDRVGSLHF.